This T cell receptor (beta chain) is drawn from a study of T-cell reconstitution after alpha-beta-depleted transplantation in children. The ends lost 4 bases at V and 5 bases at J; junction bases unmatched: 13. Germline V gene data show CDR1 as DFQATT and CDR2 as SNEGSKA (reference sequence). The CDR3 is 18 residues long. For TCRbeta, the library was prepared with unique molecular identifiers. MiXCR, applied by TCRdb to the PCR reads, yields one record per CDR3 protein. The data contain hundreds of thousands of distinct CDR3 sequences, roughly 13% of them singletons. General study results and limits: Day-60 TCRbeta diversity that was high in some patients was derived from surviving recipient T cells and thymic progenitors. Where alpha-beta T cells came from about two months after transplant was reportedly several hundred expanded graft clones. T-cell counts and diversity at one year post-transplant came mainly from newly produced T cells.

Turning to this clonotype: Its target is not known.

The sequenced sample was PBMCs, mostly from graft donor cells, obtained 360 days after TCRalphabeta/CD19-depleted stem cell transplant. This sequence was found in a male patient younger than 18 who had a stem cell transplant for acute myeloid leukemia, so the T cells may come from the graft donor. The chain carries TRBV20-1 and TRBJ2-5; 16 nucleotides line up with TRBD2. In DNA form, the CDR3 reads TGCAGTGCTACGGAGTCCGGGACTAGCGGGAGGGCCGGGGAGACCCAGTACTTC. It encodes CSATESGTSGRAGETQYF.